Sequencing of this T cell receptor beta chain was carried out in a study of blood T cell repertoires in COVID-19. Study summary: The United States, Italy and Spain were the sources of the acute and convalescent COVID-19 samples. PBMCs, B-cell-depleted T cells, or T cells were the source of the cDNA or gDNA that made up the material.

This clone has a single count. Per the original methods: Counts of nucleated cells, estimated from reference gene primer amplification, were obtained. Profiled with immunoSEQ multiplex PCR; TCRdb holds only in-frame clones, not every one. V, J and clone size reflect that table, while D and trimming were determined from the DNA. Here the sample spans about 74,000 clones, 84% being singletons. From germline, CDR1 is MNHEY and CDR2 SVGEGT. The ends lost 2 bases at V and 5 bases at J; junction bases unmatched: 11. The CDR3 runs 16 residues. The TCR originated in a man in his 70s with acute or convalescent COVID-19. The chain recombines TRBV6-2 or TRBV6-3 with TRBJ2-7, with 8 bases lining up with TRBD2. The material sequenced was peripheral blood. DNA for the CDR3: TGTGCCAGCAGTTACGGCCCGGGAGGGCGGGATCACGAGCAGTACTTC. This sequence encodes CASSYGPGGRDHEQYF.